Below, one TCR beta chain is given with its context. The antigen it recognizes is unknown. No clone much larger than this one lies a single base away; base qualities are absent. Whole blood was collected in K2EDTA tubes by collaborating institutions according to the institutions' own protocols. For TCRbeta analysis, collaborators shipped samples as frozen whole blood, isolated PBMCs, or DNA extracted from either of those sample types. The immunoSEQ Assay, a bias-controlled multiplex PCR, was used to amplify TCRbeta CDR3 regions from genomic DNA. Processing in the source paper ran as follows. Nucleated cell counts per sample were estimated from amplification of reference gene primers within the assay. Sequence reads were collapsed and filtered to measure the absolute abundance of every unique TCRbeta CDR3 rearrangement. For each sample, productive Simpson clonality was calculated as the square root of Simpson's diversity index across productive rearrangements. TCRdb obtained this table from immuneACCESS and retained in-frame rearrangements with V and J assigned. These tables miss some clones; where compared with another copy, unresolved V genes account for less than half of the shortfall, and the remainder is unexplained. Clone size and the V and J calls come from that table; the DNA yielded D and trimming. This sample is represented by about 230,000 clones; about 85% of them were singletons. The leading ten clones occupy about 1% of the sample.

The sample originates from a study of blood T cell repertoires in COVID-19 (dated by TCRdb to the early 2020s). In terms of the full investigation: Samples from collaborators originated in the United States, Italy and Spain and spanned both the acute and convalescent phases of COVID-19. Sample metadata almost always included a de-identified subject ID, COVID-19 status, age in years and sex. The samples were drawn from two sources: the first 160 participants of the ongoing ImmuneRACE study, and 1,000 to 1,500 subjects contributed by 6 global collaborators. The prospective study material was composed of cDNA or gDNA derived from T cells, B-cell-depleted T cells, or PBMCs. HLA class I and class II types, where available, came from metadata supplied by the sample provider rather than from assay-based typing. The repertoires were released in a freely available public database intended as a resource for research on the immune response to SARS-CoV-2. Subjects who had been exposed to COVID-19, were actively infected with it, or had recovered from it provided the deeply sampled blood TCRbeta repertoires that made up the dataset. Overall study outcomes, separate from this receptor: The quantity of clinical and demographic metadata differed by source and by participant and was supplied without curation.

The CDR3 contains 15 residues, cysteine and phenylalanine counted. Here the CDR3 DNA is all that survives: 45 bases in frame from base 1. V loses 0 bases of germline sequence and J loses 7 bases, and the interval between the two ends is 13 bases. The germline V gene specifies SGDLS as CDR1 and YYNGEE as CDR2. The TCR was taken from a man in his forties or fifties with acute or convalescent COVID-19. Material for sequencing was peripheral blood. The chain links TRBV9 with TRBJ2-2; D gene: possibly TRBD2, on 5 matching bases. The CDR3 is CASSVEGTRGGELFF. The nucleotides read TGTGCCAGCAGCGTAGAGGGAACCCGGGGCGGGGAGCTGTTTTTT.